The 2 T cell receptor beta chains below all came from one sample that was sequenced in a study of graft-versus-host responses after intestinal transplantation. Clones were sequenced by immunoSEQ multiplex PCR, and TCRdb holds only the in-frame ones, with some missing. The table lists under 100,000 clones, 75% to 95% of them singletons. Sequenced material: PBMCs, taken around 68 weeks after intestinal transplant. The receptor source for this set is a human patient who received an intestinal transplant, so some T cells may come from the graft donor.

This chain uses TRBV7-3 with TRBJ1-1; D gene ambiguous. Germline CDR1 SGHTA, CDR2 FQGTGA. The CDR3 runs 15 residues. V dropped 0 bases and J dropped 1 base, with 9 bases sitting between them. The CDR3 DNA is TGTGCCAGCAGCTTAACAGGGCGCCCGAACACTGAAGCTTTCTTT. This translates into CASSLTGRPNTEAFF. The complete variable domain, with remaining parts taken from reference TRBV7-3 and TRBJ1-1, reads GAGVSQTPSNKVTEKGKYVELRCDPISGHTALYWYRQSLGQGPEFLIYFQGTGAADDSGLPNDRFFAVRPEGSVSTLKIQRTERGDSAVYLCASSLTGRPNTEAFFGQGTRLTVV.

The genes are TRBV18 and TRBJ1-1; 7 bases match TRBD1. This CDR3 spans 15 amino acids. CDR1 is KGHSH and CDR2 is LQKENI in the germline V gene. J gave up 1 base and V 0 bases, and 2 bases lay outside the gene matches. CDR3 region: CASSPPDRTNTEAFF. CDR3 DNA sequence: TGTGCCAGCTCACCACCGGACAGGACGAACACTGAAGCTTTCTTT.